The 21 T cell receptor beta chains below come from one sample, sequenced in a study of regulatory T cells in long-lasting Graves disease. With iRepertoire HTBI primers and Arm-PCR of CDR3 regions, TCR beta libraries were built. TCRdb recomputed calls from the multiplex PCR reads with MiXCR, one row per CDR3 protein. The table records 680,000 or so distinct CDR3 sequences, under 20% of them present only once. The time point: newly diagnosed GD, antithyroid drugs for less than 3 months. TCR sequences were obtained from RNA taken from PBMCs. The data were also submitted as part of a second study, on T cells in Graves' hyperthyroidism and ophthalmopathy.

Sample: peripheral blood mononuclear cells (PBMCs), taken at new diagnosis, from a patient treated with antithyroid drugs. The receptor source for this set is a woman aged 25 to 39 with Graves disease.

The CDR3 spells CAWSLPGRSYLNSPLHF. The CDR3 nucleotides are TGTGCCTGGAGTCTTCCGGGACGGAGCTACCTCAATTCACCCCTCCACTTT. The chain couples TRBV30 to TRBJ1-6, with TRBD1 as a possible D gene (5 bases). V was pared by 2 bases and J by 7 bases, with 21 bases between. Germline lookup yields CDR1 GTSNPN and CDR2 SVGIG (reference sequence). CDR3 length equals 17 residues.

This clonotype was counted between two and nine times. The rearrangement links TRBV6-2 or TRBV6-3 to TRBJ1-2; TRBD1 agrees at 7 bases. CDR1 is MNHEY and CDR2 is SVGEGT in the germline V gene. This CDR3 has 13 residues. The J segment lost 7 bases and the V segment lost 2 bases, leaving 4 bases of the junction unmatched. In DNA form, the CDR3 reads TGTGCCAGCAGTTACGAGGGGGCGGGTGGCTACACCTTC. This codes for CASSYEGAGGYTF.

The chain combines TRBV18 with TRBJ1-1; D remains ambiguous. Germline assignment: CDR1 KGHSH and CDR2 LQKENI. V lost 3 bases and J 0 bases, leaving 11 bases between the germline ends. The CDR3 runs to 15 residues. The CDR3 here is CASSPPSLMNTEAFF. Here the CDR3 DNA reads TGTGCCAGCTCACCGCCATCGTTGATGAACACTGAAGCTTTCTTT.

This clonotype was seen at least ten times. The chain links TRBV6-1 to TRBJ2-1; D may correspond to TRBD1 or TRBD2 (5 bases each). Germline values: CDR1 MNHNS, CDR2 SASEGT. The CDR3 loop spans 14 amino acids. With 7 bases removed from V and 8 bases from J, the gap between germline ends came to 18 bases. CDR3 region: CASTPGPGDDEQFF. CDR3 DNA sequence: TGTGCCAGCACCCCAGGGCCTGGGGACGATGAGCAGTTCTTC.

Only a few counts were recorded for this clonotype. The rearrangement links TRBV19 to TRBJ2-5, with TRBD1 matching over 8 bases. Germline trimming cut 6 bases from V and 4 bases from J; bases unmatched to any gene: 10. Germline V gene data show CDR1 as LNHDA and CDR2 as SQIVND (reference sequence). This CDR3 region has 15 residues. The DNA of the CDR3 is TGTGCCAGTAGCCCCAGGACAGGGCTGGGAGAGACCCAGTACTTC. Its protein is CASSPRTGLGETQYF. The variable domain in full, completed from reference TRBV19 and TRBJ2-5, reads DGGITQSPKYLFRKEGQNVTLSCEQNLNHDAMYWYRQDPGQGLRLIYYSQIVNDFQKGDIAEGYSVSREKKESFPLTVTSAQKNPTAFYLCASSPRTGLGETQYFGPGTRLLVL.

This clonotype was counted only a few times. The chain couples TRBV19 to TRBJ1-1; TRBD1 matches at 7 bases. The CDR3 runs to 13 residues. From germline, CDR1 is LNHDA and CDR2 SQIVND (reference sequence). With V trimmed by 4 bases and J by 11 bases, 10 bases remained unmatched. In nucleotides, the CDR3 is TGTGCCAGTAGTAGTCGAGACAGGGTTGACGCTTTCTTT. Protein product: CASSSRDRVDAFF. Filled out from reference TRBV19 and TRBJ1-1, the complete variable domain reads DGGITQSPKYLFRKEGQNVTLSCEQNLNHDAMYWYRQDPGQGLRLIYYSQIVNDFQKGDIAEGYSVSREKKESFPLTVTSAQKNPTAFYLCASSSRDRVDAFFGQGTRLTVV.

In its sample, this clonotype was seen many times. The V gene is TRBV6-1, the J gene TRBJ2-1; D tentatively fits TRBD1 or TRBD2 (5 bases each). This CDR3 has 15 amino acids. V lost 6 bases and J lost 0, with 12 bases in between. Germline V gene sequence: CDR1 MNHNS, CDR2 SASEGT. In DNA, the CDR3 is TGTGCCAGCAGCAGGGTGGGGAGCTCCTACAATGAGCAGTTCTTC. Its translation is CASSRVGSSYNEQFF.

Concerning this clonotype: At one end the junction does not follow the germline gene, possibly because of a read error. The chain uses TRBV3-1 and TRBJ2-1, with TRBD2 identical over 10 bases. The CDR3 length is 18 residues. Looked up from germline, CDR1 is LGHDT and CDR2 is YNNKEL (reference sequence). The CDR3 loop is CASSPRAPSGSSHNEQFF. The CDR3 region has the DNA TGTGCCAGCAGCCCACGGGCGCCTAGCGGGAGCTCCCACAATGAGCAGTTCTTC.

The chain uses TRBV6-1 and TRBJ2-1; D remains ambiguous. CDR1 is MNHNS and CDR2 is SASEGT in the germline V gene. V was pared by 6 bases and J by 7 bases, with 13 bases between. This CDR3 contains 13 residues. As DNA, the CDR3 is TGTGCCAGCAGCGATCGCCGGTCGAATGAGCAGTTCTTC. Translation: CASSDRRSNEQFF.

This clonotype came up many times. The V gene is TRBV7-9, the J gene TRBJ2-7, with TRBD1 matching 8 bases. The CDR3 is made up of 14 amino acids. The germline CDR1 and CDR2 sequences are SEHNR and FQNEAQ (reference sequence). Trimming cost V 5 bases and J 2 bases; bases outside gene matches: 5. The CDR3 region is CASSPSTGAYEQYF. CDR3 sequence (DNA): TGTGCCAGCAGCCCGTCGACAGGGGCCTACGAGCAGTACTTC. Looking up the rest from reference TRBV7-9 and TRBJ2-7 gives the full variable domain: DTGVSQNPRHKITKRGQNVTFRCDPISEHNRLYWYRQTLGQGPEFLTYFQNEAQLEKSRLLSDRFSAERPKGSFSTLEIQRTEQGDSAMYLCASSPSTGAYEQYFGPGTRLTVT.

Concerning this clonotype: This may be a read error: a much more frequent sequence differs by one nucleotide. This chain joins TRBV13 and TRBJ2-1; TRBD2 might be the D (6 bases). The CDR3 runs 16 residues. Germline V gene data show CDR1 as PRHDT and CDR2 as FYEKMQ (reference sequence). CDR3 nucleotides: TGTGCCAGCAGCTTAGCTGGAGGGAGGCCCCCCAATGGGCAGTTCTTC. Protein product: CASSLAGGRPPNGQFF.

This clonotype was counted between two and nine times. The chain joins TRBV5-4 to TRBJ2-5; D gene ambiguous. The CDR3 is 15 residues long. The germline CDR1 and CDR2 sequences are SGHNT and YYREEE (reference sequence). V lost 4 bases and J 5 bases, leaving 18 bases between the germline ends. The CDR3 spells CASSPVRHSMETQYF. The CDR3 bases are TGTGCCAGCAGCCCCGTCCGTCATAGTATGGAGACCCAGTACTTC.

The sample holds many counts of this clonotype. The chain recombines TRBV20-1 with TRBJ2-1; 10 nucleotides line up with TRBD2. The CDR3 runs 14 residues. J was trimmed by 6 bases and V by 5 bases; bases with no gene match: 7. The V gene's germline CDR1 is DFQATT and CDR2 SNEGSKA (reference sequence). The CDR3 protein is CSALLAGLTNEQFF. The CDR3 nucleotides read TGCAGTGCTTTACTAGCGGGACTAACCAATGAGCAGTTCTTC.

This clonotype was counted between two and nine times. The V call is TRBV5-1, the J call TRBJ2-2; D is undetermined. V lost 5 bases, J lost 0 bases, and 8 bases lay in between. This CDR3 region has 14 residues. Germline V gives CDR1 SGHRS, CDR2 YFSETQ. CDR3 loop: CASRLFANTGELFF. CDR3 nucleotides: TGCGCCAGCAGACTCTTCGCGAACACCGGGGAGCTGTTTTTT.

This clonotype was seen more than once but under ten times. This chain joins TRBV7-2 and TRBJ2-7, with 7 bases that match TRBD1. The junction had 10 bases not matched to a gene; V was cut back by 0 bases and J by 5 bases. CDR1 is SGHTA, CDR2 FQGNSA, per germline. The CDR3 extends over 16 amino acids. CDR3 in DNA: TGTGCCAGCAGCTTAGCGCCAGGGGGTCTGGGTAACGAGCAGTACTTC. Protein: CASSLAPGGLGNEQYF. The variable domain in full, completed from reference TRBV7-2 and TRBJ2-7, reads GAGVSQSPSNKVTEKGKDVELRCDPISGHTALYWYRQSLGQGLEFLIYFQGNSAPDKSGLPSDRFSAERTGGSVSTLTIQRTQQEDSAVYLCASSLAPGGLGNEQYFGPGTRLTVT.

This clonotype was counted a few times. J is TRBJ2-1 and V is TRBV12-5; 11 bases match TRBD1. The CDR3 runs 17 residues. The V segment lost 4 bases and the J segment 1 base; nucleotides outside the gene matches: 6. CDR1 is LGHNT, CDR2 FRNRAP, per germline. The CDR3 nucleotides are TGTGCTAGTGGTTCTGGGGGGGACAGGGGGTCCTACAATGAGCAGTTCTTC. This codes for CASGSGGDRGSYNEQFF.

This clonotype was observed a few times. J is TRBJ2-5 and V is TRBV4-1; 10 bases are a match to TRBD2. The CDR3 consists of 13 residues. V lost 8 bases, J lost 2 bases, and 2 bases stayed unmatched. CDR1 MGHRA and CDR2 YSYEKL come from the germline V gene. The CDR3 is CASQREGQETQYF. CDR3 nucleotide sequence: TGCGCCAGCCAGCGGGAGGGACAAGAGACCCAGTACTTC.

This sequence joins TRBV27 and TRBJ2-7; D unclear. The ends were cut back, 6 bases at V and 9 bases at J, with 24 bases in the middle. CDR3 size: 15 residues. The germline CDR1 and CDR2 sequences are MNHEY and SMNVEV (reference sequence). The CDR3 bases are TGTGCCAGCAGCAAGACCGACCTGGCCCCTCGTGGGCAGTACTTC. It specifies CASSKTDLAPRGQYF.

J is TRBJ2-5 and V is TRBV20-1; no definite D call. The CDR3 loop spans 13 amino acids. The V gene's germline CDR1 is DFQATT and CDR2 SNEGSKA (reference sequence). The ends were cut back, 3 bases at V and 2 bases at J, with 10 bases in the middle. CDR3 DNA: TGCAGTGCTAGTATACAGTTACAAGAGACCCAGTACTTC. Protein sequence: CSASIQLQETQYF.

There are many counts of this clonotype. The gene calls are TRBV28 and TRBJ2-3; D ambiguous. This CDR3 comprises 14 residues. With 7 bases removed from V and 6 bases from J, the gap between germline ends came to 17 bases. Germline V CDR1 and CDR2: MDHEN, SYDVKM. The CDR3 sequence is CASTSVSRADTQYF. The CDR3 DNA sequence: TGTGCCAGCACATCAGTCTCCCGGGCGGATACGCAGTATTTT. Variable domain in full (rest from reference TRBV28 and TRBJ2-3): DVKVTQSSRYLVKRTGEKVFLECVQDMDHENMFWYRQDPGLGLRLIYFSYDVKMKEKGDIPEGYSVSREKKERFSLILESASTNQTSMYLCASTSVSRADTQYFGPGTRLTVL.

The V call is TRBV3-1, the J call TRBJ1-2; 10 bases line up with TRBD1. After removal of 4 bases from V and 3 bases from J, the junction contained 5 bases not matched to a gene. The CDR3 has 15 residues. Germline V lookup: CDR1 LGHDT, CDR2 YNNKEL (reference sequence). CDR3 residues: CASSPDRGTHYGYTF. As DNA, the CDR3 is TGTGCCAGCAGCCCGGACAGGGGGACGCACTATGGCTACACCTTC.